The rows below give T cell receptor beta chains drawn from one sample of a study of blood T cell repertoires in COVID-19. Sequencing used immunoSEQ multiplex PCR; TCRdb keeps in-frame clones, though not all of them. Of about 120,000 clones in the sample, around four fifths were seen once. Material: peripheral blood. Source of these receptors: a man aged 25-45 years with acute or convalescent COVID-19. CDR3s include the opening cysteine and the closing phenylalanine or tryptophan. The order of the fields is clone size, CDR3 length, V gene, D gene, J gene, CDR3 DNA, CDR3 protein. A D gene is named only where the DNA matches it firmly. Clone sizes are given selectively: once, few, many, or a class where the clone is expanded.

-	15	TRBV5-1	TRBD1	TRBJ1-4	TGCGCCAGCAGCTTGGAGGGACAGGTGGGCGAAAAACTGTTTTTT	CASSLEGQVGEKLFF
-	13	TRBV9	TRBD2	TRBJ2-5	TGTGCCAGCAGTACTAGCGGCAAAGAGACCCAGTACTTC	CASSTSGKETQYF
few	14	TRBV9	TRBD2	TRBJ2-5	TGTGCCAGCAGCGTAGTCGGGGGGGAGGAGACCCAGTACTTC	CASSVVGGEETQYF
-	15	TRBV19	TRBD1	TRBJ2-1	TGTGCCAGTACTCCGGACAGGGGGCACTACAATGAGCAGTTCTTC	CASTPDRGHYNEQFF
-	16	TRBV6-2/TRBV6-3	TRBD1	TRBJ2-4	TGTGCCAGCAGTTACACCATCGGGACAGACAAAAACATTCAGTACTTC	CASSYTIGTDKNIQYF
-	14	TRBV6-5	TRBD1	TRBJ1-3	TGTGCCAGCTGGGACAGGGCGTCCGGAAACACCATATATTTT	CASWDRASGNTIYF
-	17	TRBV15	TRBD2	TRBJ2-2	TGTGCCACCAGCAGAGATTTTCGTGCGGGAGGCTCCGGGGAGCTGTTTTTT	CATSRDFRAGGSGELFF
-	15	TRBV5-8	-	TRBJ2-5	TGTGCCAGCAGCCGCGGGACAGCACTACAAGAGACCCAGTACTTC	CASSRGTALQETQYF
-	13	TRBV27	-	TRBJ1-3	TGTGCCAGCAGTTTATCCGGGGGAAACACCATATATTTT	CASSLSGGNTIYF
-	15	TRBV5-8	-	TRBJ1-2	TGTGCCAGCAGCTTGGGGGGGCGAAGGAGTCAGGGCTACACCTTC	CASSLGGRRSQGYTF
-	16	TRBV19	TRBD1	TRBJ1-2	TGTGCCAGTAGTAGGGGACAGGGGATAGCGGACTATGGCTACACCTTC	CASSRGQGIADYGYTF
-	14	TRBV6-4	-	TRBJ2-1	TGTGCCAGCAGTGTAACCGGGACACACAATGAGCAGTTCTTC	CASSVTGTHNEQFF
-	14	TRBV12-5	TRBD1	TRBJ1-2	TGTGCTAGTGGGGAGGGACAGGTCAACTATGGCTACACCTTC	CASGEGQVNYGYTF
-	15	TRBV5-6	TRBD2	TRBJ2-5	TGTGCCAGCAGCTTCTCTAGCGGGAGCTACGAGACCCAGTACTTC	CASSFSSGSYETQYF
-	15	TRBV11-2	-	TRBJ1-3	TGTGCCAGCAGCTTAGGGACGGAGGCGGGAAACACCATATATTTT	CASSLGTEAGNTIYF
-	13	TRBV9	-	TRBJ1-1	TGTGCCAGCAGCGCCCTCAGGAGGGTTGAAGCTTTCTTT	CASSALRRVEAFF
-	11	TRBV10-3	TRBD1	TRBJ1-2	TGTGCCAGCACAGGGGGCGAGGGCTACACCTTC	CASTGGEGYTF
-	13	TRBV6-4	TRBD1	TRBJ1-2	TGTGCCAGCAGTGCCGACAGGGACTATGGCTACACCTTC	CASSADRDYGYTF
-	15	TRBV2	TRBD2	TRBJ2-5	TGTGCCAGCAGTGAAGCGCGGCTAGCGGAAGGGTCCCAGTACTTC	CASSEARLAEGSQYF
many	15	TRBV6-5	-	TRBJ2-2	TGTGCCAGCACTCTCGGTCAGGGTCACACCGGGGAGCTGTTTTTT	CASTLGQGHTGELFF
few	13	TRBV6-4	-	TRBJ1-1	TGTGCCAGCAGGGTGGAGGAGAACACTGAAGCTTTCTTT	CASRVEENTEAFF
-	14	TRBV7-8	-	TRBJ2-2	TGTGCCAGCAGCCTTGGGAGTATGGTCGGGGAGCTGTTTTTT	CASSLGSMVGELFF
-	13	TRBV5-5	TRBD1	TRBJ2-7	TGTGCCAGCGGATTTGGGACAGCCTACGAGCAGTACTTC	CASGFGTAYEQYF
-	14	TRBV4-3	-	TRBJ2-2	TGCGCCAGCAGCCCCCTACTAGGCACCGGGGAGCTGTTTTTT	CASSPLLGTGELFF
-	14	TRBV30	-	TRBJ2-2	TGTGCCTGGAGTGTACTAGGACAGACCGGGGAGCTGTTTTTT	CAWSVLGQTGELFF
-	15	TRBV10-1	TRBD1	TRBJ1-1	TGCGCCAGCAGCCCAGGGACAGGGGGCGGCACTGAAGCTTTCTTT	CASSPGTGGGTEAFF
-	15	TRBV2	-	TRBJ2-3	TGTGCCAGCAGTGAAGAACGCGGGTGGGCAGATACGCAGTATTTT	CASSEERGWADTQYF
once	17	TRBV3-1/TRBV3-2	TRBD2	TRBJ2-5	TGTGCCAGCAGCCAAGAGGCAAGCGGGGGGGCCGAGGAGACCCAGTACTTC	CASSQEASGGAEETQYF
-	16	TRBV19	TRBD1	TRBJ1-5	TGTGCCAGTACTGGGCAGGGGGTAGTGGTGGGTCAGCCCCAGCATTTT	CASTGQGVVVGQPQHF
-	15	TRBV2	TRBD1	TRBJ1-4	TGTGCCAGCAGGGGACAGGGGGCAACTAATGAAAAACTGTTTTTT	CASRGQGATNEKLFF
-	15	TRBV29-1	-	TRBJ2-3	TGCAGCGTTGGGGTGGTAGGGGATGTATCAGATACGCAGTATTTT	CSVGVVGDVSDTQYF
few	18	TRBV7-6	TRBD1	TRBJ2-2	TGTGCCAGCAGCCTGGGGACAGGGGGTAGAGCGAACACCGGGGAGCTGTTTTTT	CASSLGTGGRANTGELFF
-	14	TRBV7-9	-	TRBJ1-2	TGTGCCAGCAGCTTAGACGGGTCGGCTTATGGCTACACCTTC	CASSLDGSAYGYTF
-	14	TRBV6-5	-	TRBJ2-5	TGTGCCAGCAGGGAGGGGGGGGCCGGGGAGACCCAGTACTTC	CASREGGAGETQYF
-	12	TRBV19	-	TRBJ1-1	TGTGCCAGTAGTGGAAGGGGTTTTGTAACTTTCTTT	CASSGRGFVTFF
-	16	TRBV11-2	TRBD1	TRBJ2-1	TGTGCCAGCAGCCCCGGTTGGGACAGGGGGGACAATGAGCAGTTCTTC	CASSPGWDRGDNEQFF